This TCR beta chain was observed in a study of T cells in Graves' hyperthyroidism and ophthalmopathy. The V end was cut by 4 bases, the J end by 0 bases, with 17 bases between. The CDR3 covers 17 residues. Per germline, CDR1 SGHTA and CDR2 FQGNSA. This clonotype was picked up many times. Amplification yielded TCR beta CDR3 regions, with RNA transcripts as the source. HTBI primers were used for first-round RT-PCR of the TCR CDR3. From the multiplex PCR reads, TCRdb called clonotypes with MiXCR, one entry per CDR3 protein. Here the sample spans around 500,000 distinct CDR3 sequences, around 15% being singletons.

Sequenced sample: blood. The receptor was derived from a woman in her 40s with Graves' hyperthyroidism. This chain connects TRBV7-2 to TRBJ2-3; the D gene is possibly TRBD2 (7 bases). The CDR3 DNA reads as TGTGCCAGCAGCTCCAGGGGCCGTAGCGGGAGCACAGATACGCAGTATTTT. Amino acids: CASSSRGRSGSTDTQYF.